Below are 20 T cell receptor beta chains sequenced from a single sample in a study of human T cells and chemical hapten exposure. In TCRdb, the RACE reads were re-called with MiXCR into one record per CDR3 protein. Altogether tens of thousands of distinct CDR3 sequences are present, about 9.4% being singletons, with the ten largest covering roughly 2.4%. Time point noted: patch test 2, 6 weeks after DPC sensitization. Regarding treatment: therapeutic diphenylcyclopropenone sensitization with weekly scalp DPC. The sample consisted of whole blood, taken in connection with sensitization to the hapten diphenylcyclopropenone (DPC). The origin of the receptors is a woman under 40 with alopecia areata. Some clones in this sample may be carry-over from other donors' samples.

This clonotype has a handful of counts. CDR3 nucleotides: TGCGCCAGCAGCCCCGGGACTTTTCCTAATGAAAAACTGTTTTTT. The encoded protein is CASSPGTFPNEKLFF. The chain combines TRBV5-1 with TRBJ1-4; D possibly corresponds to TRBD1 (5 bases). Trimming stripped 4 bases from V and 3 bases from J, with 13 bases between. CDR1 and CDR2 (germline): SGHRS, YFSETQ. The CDR3 runs 15 residues.

This clonotype was counted many times. This rearrangement joins TRBV2 to TRBJ2-3; TRBD1 agrees at 9 bases. Looked up from germline, CDR1 is SNHLY and CDR2 is FYNNEI. V shed 5 bases, J shed 4 bases, and the junction held 7 bases outside the gene matches. The length of the CDR3 is 15 residues. The CDR3 DNA reads TGTGCCAGCAGTCGGACAGGGGTGGTTTCAGATACGCAGTATTTT. The encoded protein is CASSRTGVVSDTQYF.

The table lists this clonotype with many counts. The rearrangement uses TRBV18 and TRBJ1-5; 10 nucleotides agree with TRBD1. The V and J ends lost 5 bases and 7 bases, in that order; junction bases with no gene match: 11. CDR1 is KGHSH and CDR2 is LQKENI in the germline V gene. The CDR3 loop spans 16 amino acids. The CDR3 loop is CASSTRDRGIGQPQHF. CDR3 coding DNA: TGTGCCAGCTCAACAAGGGACAGGGGAATTGGGCAGCCCCAGCATTTT.

CDR3 nucleotides: TGTGCCAGCAGTGAGGACAGGCCTGGGGAGCTGTTTTTT. This translates into CASSEDRPGELFF. The chain employs TRBV25-1 and TRBJ2-2; 7 nucleotides agree with TRBD1. V lost 3 bases and J lost 8; bases outside the gene matches: 3. The germline gives CDR1 MGHDK, CDR2 SYGVNS. This CDR3 region has 13 residues. Using reference TRBV25-1 and TRBJ2-2 for the parts outside the CDR3, the full variable domain is EADIYQTPRYLVIGTGKKITLECSQTMGHDKMYWYQQDPGMELHLIHYSYGVNSTEKGDLSSESTVSRIRTEHFPLTLESARPSHTSQYLCASSEDRPGELFFGEGSRLTVL.

The CDR3 nucleotides are TGCGCCAGCAGCTCGGGACAGACCACTAATGAAAAACTGTTTTTT. This encodes CASSSGQTTNEKLFF. The chain carries TRBV5-1 and TRBJ1-4, with TRBD1 matching 7 bases. The germline CDR1 and CDR2 sequences are SGHRS and YFSETQ. The V segment lost 3 bases and the J segment 2 bases; nucleotides outside the gene matches: 4. The CDR3 is made up of 15 amino acids.

This clonotype was observed a handful of times. The V and J genes are TRBV7-2 and TRBJ2-4, with TRBD2 matching over 10 bases. Trimming removed 4 bases from V and 10 bases from J; junction bases left unmatched: 7. The CDR3 length is 14 residues. CDR1 is SGHTA and CDR2 is FQGNSA in the germline V gene. CDR3 region: CASSSREREGIQYF. CDR3 nucleotides: TGTGCCAGCAGCTCACGCGAGCGGGAGGGGATTCAGTACTTC.

Ten or more counts support this clonotype. J is TRBJ1-1 and V is TRBV27; perhaps TRBD1 as D (5 bases). V lost 3 bases and J lost 2, with 10 bases in between. The CDR3 is made up of 14 amino acids. Germline lookup yields CDR1 MNHEY and CDR2 SMNVEV (reference sequence). CDR3 sequence: CASSFGTANTEAFF. The CDR3 nucleotides are TGTGCCAGCAGTTTCGGGACTGCAAACACTGAAGCTTTCTTT.

V usage is TRBV20-1 and J usage is TRBJ1-1; no definite D call. The germline V gene encodes CDR1 DFQATT and CDR2 SNEGSKA (reference sequence). V gave up 2 bases and J gave up 7 bases, with 8 bases separating them. This CDR3 has 11 amino acids. The CDR3 loop reads CSARMGFEAFF. CDR3 bases: TGCAGTGCTAGAATGGGATTTGAAGCTTTCTTT.

This rearrangement joins TRBV20-1 to TRBJ2-5; perhaps TRBD1 as D (6 bases). Per germline, CDR1 DFQATT and CDR2 SNEGSKA (reference sequence). V was cut by 5 bases and J by 2 bases, with 15 bases left in between. This CDR3 has 14 amino acids. CDR3 coding DNA: TGCAGTGCTTGGGGTGGGACAACACAAGAGACCCAGTACTTC. Translated, it gives CSAWGGTTQETQYF.

The sample holds many counts of this clonotype. The chain carries TRBV7-9 and TRBJ1-5, with D possibly being TRBD1 (6 bases). Germline-derived CDR1 and CDR2 are SEHNR and FQNEAQ (reference sequence). The CDR3 loop spans 16 amino acids. V shed 4 bases and J shed 10 bases, with 23 bases lying between them. CDR3 coding DNA: TGTGCCAGCAGCTATTGGCGGGGGGCCTTGGTAAGTCCCCAGCATTTT. It is translated as CASSYWRGALVSPQHF.

At least ten counts were recorded for this clonotype. The rearrangement links TRBV19 to TRBJ2-7; a possible D gene is TRBD1 (6 bases). Trimming shortened V by 4 bases and J by 6 bases, and 19 bases separated the two germline ends. This CDR3 is built from 15 residues. The germline gives CDR1 LNHDA, CDR2 SQIVND (reference sequence). The CDR3 loop reads CASSTQSTGRGEQYF. CDR3 coding DNA: TGTGCCAGTAGTACTCAATCGACAGGCCGGGGCGAGCAGTACTTC.

This clonotype has a handful of counts. The chain is built from TRBV7-2 and TRBJ1-6; D is possibly TRBD1 (5 bases). This CDR3 is built from 13 residues. Trimming took off 2 bases at V and 11 bases at J, with 10 bases between the two ends. Germline lookup yields CDR1 SGHTA and CDR2 FQGNSA. This CDR3 is CASSLLRGPPLHF. CDR3 sequence (DNA): TGTGCCAGCAGCTTACTTAGGGGCCCACCCCTCCACTTT.

This clonotype was counted at least ten times. The rearrangement links TRBV6-2 or TRBV6-3 to TRBJ1-5; no clear D gene. Trimming shortened V by 5 bases and J by 6 bases, and 14 bases separated the two germline ends. CDR1 MNHEY and CDR2 SVGEGT come from the germline V gene. This CDR3 is 14 amino acids long. The CDR3 bases are TGTGCCAGCAGTGACAATTGGGTAGGTCAGCCCCAGCATTTT. Encoded protein: CASSDNWVGQPQHF.

This rearrangement joins TRBV28 to TRBJ2-7; no clear D gene. This CDR3 has 11 amino acids. V shed 5 bases and J shed 7 bases, with 9 bases lying between them. CDR1 and CDR2 (germline): MDHEN, SYDVKM. The CDR3 DNA follows: TGTGCCAGCAGTGCTACCCTGGAGCAGTACTTC. This encodes CASSATLEQYF. The entire variable domain, with the rest obtained from reference TRBV28 and TRBJ2-7, is as follows: DVKVTQSSRYLVKRTGEKVFLECVQDMDHENMFWYRQDPGLGLRLIYFSYDVKMKEKGDIPEGYSVSREKKERFSLILESASTNQTSMYLCASSATLEQYFGPGTRLTVT.

This clonotype turned up a few times. The genes are TRBV7-2 and TRBJ1-6; D is uncertain. V lost 4 bases and J 5 bases, leaving 3 bases between the germline ends. CDR3 length: 12 amino acids. Germline V gene lookup returns CDR1 SGHTA and CDR2 FQGNSA. DNA for the CDR3: TGTGCCAGCAGCTCTAATAATTCACCCCTCCACTTT. This codes for CASSSNNSPLHF. Full variable domain (remainder filled in from reference TRBV7-2 and TRBJ1-6): GAGVSQSPSNKVTEKGKDVELRCDPISGHTALYWYRQSLGQGLEFLIYFQGNSAPDKSGLPSDRFSAERTGGSVSTLTIQRTQQEDSAVYLCASSSNNSPLHFGNGTRLTVT.

This clonotype was observed many times. CDR3 in amino acids: CASSLSPGVAGGQETQYF. In DNA form, the CDR3 reads TGTGCCAGCAGTTTAAGCCCCGGGGTAGCGGGGGGCCAAGAGACCCAGTACTTC. The J gene is TRBJ2-5, the V gene TRBV28; 10 bases line up with TRBD2. Germline loops: CDR1 MDHEN, CDR2 SYDVKM. The CDR3 has 18 residues. Trimming cost V 2 bases and J 1 base; bases outside gene matches: 10.

In this sample, this clonotype turned up many times. V is TRBV18 and J is TRBJ2-3; D could derive from TRBD1 or TRBD2 (5 bases each). Trimming shortened V by 0 bases and J by 1 base, and 11 bases separated the two germline ends. The CDR3 consists of 16 residues. CDR1 is KGHSH and CDR2 is LQKENI in the germline V gene. The CDR3 region has the DNA TGTGCCAGCTCACCACCGGCAGGGAGAGGCACAGATACGCAGTATTTT. Translation gives CASSPPAGRGTDTQYF.

The table lists this clonotype with a few counts. The chain recombines TRBV6-2 or TRBV6-3 with TRBJ1-1; no definite D call. CDR1 and CDR2 (germline): MNHEY, SVGEGT. Deletions cut 2 bases from V and 0 bases from J, with 7 bases between. The CDR3 has 14 amino acids. The CDR3 DNA follows: TGTGCCAGCAGTTACGAGGTTATGAACACTGAAGCTTTCTTT. Translating it yields CASSYEVMNTEAFF.

This clonotype was counted many times. The chain has TRBV12-3 or TRBV12-4 and TRBJ1-3; D call uncertain. The CDR3 spans 16 residues. Trimming shortened V by 0 bases and J by 1 base, and 10 bases separated the two germline ends. CDR3 protein: CASSLAEGFSGNTIYF. As DNA, the CDR3 is TGTGCCAGCAGTTTAGCAGAGGGATTTTCTGGAAACACCATATATTTT.

This clonotype was recorded at least ten times. The chain combines TRBV27 with TRBJ2-1; 7 bases agree with TRBD1. The junction had 7 bases not matched to a gene; V was cut back by 8 bases and J by 0 bases. The germline V gene encodes CDR1 MNHEY and CDR2 SMNVEV (reference sequence). This CDR3 region has 15 residues. The CDR3 here is CASGHRDSSYNEQFF. In nucleotides, the CDR3 is TGTGCCAGCGGACACCGGGACAGCTCCTACAATGAGCAGTTCTTC.